This paragraph reports one T cell receptor (beta chain). What it binds is unknown. Next came a second PCR, run for about 6 to 11 cycles, which used a sample-barcoded 5' primer along with a J-beta primer mix. TCRdb called the 5' RACE reads again in MiXCR, with one record for every CDR3 protein. This table has about 620,000 distinct CDR3 sequences, around 52% appearing once. This entry comes from a study of blood T cells in healthy people across ages. General study results and limits: Estimated diversity, derived from one million T cells, was regarded as an underestimate.

This CDR3 has 12 amino acids. CDR1 and CDR2 (germline): SQVTM, ANQGSEA. The genes are TRBV29-1 and TRBJ2-7; 10 bases fit TRBD1. The J call may be incorrect, as the DNA end agrees better with TRBJ2-5. This clonotype was sampled from a woman older than 75 in good health. The sequencing input was blood. CDR3 region: CSAGQGQETQYF. The CDR3 DNA sequence: TGCAGCGCGGGACAGGGGCAAGAGACCCAGTACTTC.